Sequencing of this T cell receptor beta chain was carried out in a study of blood T cell repertoires in COVID-19 (dated by TCRdb to about 2020). Study-level background: Collaborator samples came from the United States, Italy and Spain and covered acute and convalescent phases of COVID-19. Where available, HLA class I and class II types were taken from metadata supplied by the sample provider and were not determined by assay-based typing. Deeply sampled blood TCRbeta repertoires from subjects exposed to, actively infected with, or recovered from COVID-19 were included in the dataset. The samples were drawn from the first 160 participants of the ongoing ImmuneRACE study and from 1,254 subjects provided by 6 global collaborators. Nearly every sample came with metadata listing a de-identified subject ID, COVID-19 status, age in years and sex. A freely available public database, intended as a resource for researchers studying the immune response to SARS-CoV-2, is where the repertoires were released. The prospective study material was composed of cDNA or gDNA derived from T cells, B-cell-depleted T cells, or PBMCs.

Participants in the prospective study were aged about 18 to 100 years, lived in under 30 United States geographic areas, and enrolled through a virtual design. In the prospective study, cohorts were assigned on the basis of participant-reported clinical history obtained from a screening survey and a study questionnaire. Recovered participants in ImmuneRACE Cohort 3 were defined as having two consecutive negative NP/OP PCR tests, clearance from a healthcare professional, or resolution of symptoms. Each participant in the prospective study had whole blood, serum and a nasopharyngeal or oropharyngeal swab collected by mobile phlebotomists. Over an approximately 2-month period, participants in the prospective study had the option of providing additional blood draws and questionnaires. Before DNA extraction, prospective study blood samples were shipped either frozen or at room temperature. On this clone: Its antigen is currently not known. No base quality values were provided; no much bigger clone lies one nucleotide off.

The immunoSEQ Assay, a bias-controlled multiplex PCR, was used to amplify TCRbeta CDR3 regions from genomic DNA. Concerning the study's data processing: Nucleated cell counts per sample were estimated from amplification of reference gene primers within the assay. To quantify the absolute abundance of each unique TCRbeta CDR3 rearrangement, sequence reads were collapsed and filtered. For each sample, productive Simpson clonality was calculated by taking the square root of Simpson's diversity index across productive rearrangements. Sourced from immuneACCESS, this table was stored by TCRdb with only in-frame sequences that have V and J called. A share of the clones is absent; for the studies checked, an unresolved V gene accounts for under half, and the remainder has no known explanation. V and J calls and clone size are those listed in that table; D and trimming were worked out from the DNA. The sample table contains approximately 220,000 clones; only one count was recorded for 85% of them. Around a sixth of the sample lies in the top ten.

Cut back by 2 bases and 0 bases, the V and J ends lie 17 bases apart. From its cysteine to its phenylalanine, the CDR3 spans 18 amino acids. Left in the record is the CDR3 DNA by itself, 54 bases read in frame from the first base. From a lookup of the germline V gene (reference sequence), CDR1 and CDR2 are LNHDA and SQIVND. The study at large found these results: The amount of clinical and demographic metadata varied by source and participant and was provided uncurated.

Specimen: PBMCs or T cells enriched from blood (not recorded which). The rearrangement combines TRBV19 with TRBJ2-4; there is no confident call for the D gene. This receptor was identified in a man aged 35 to 55 who had recovered from COVID-19. The CDR3 region: CASSISLVAPTAKNIQYF. At the DNA level, the sequence is TGTGCCAGTAGTATATCTTTGGTAGCCCCTACAGCCAAAAACATTCAGTACTTC. The CDR3, completed at both ends by the reference TRBV19 and TRBJ2-4 genes, gives the full variable domain DGGITQSPKYLFRKEGQNVTLSCEQNLNHDAMYWYRQDPGQGLRLIYYSQIVNDFQKGDIAEGYSVSREKKESFPLTVTSAQKNPTAFYLCASSISLVAPTAKNIQYFGAGTRLSVL.